Following are 18 T cell receptor beta chains from one sample sequenced in a study of lung T cells in sarcoidosis with Löfgren's syndrome. Using its own MiXCR run on the reads, TCRdb lists one record per CDR3 protein. The sample shows around 60,000 distinct CDR3 sequences, around 20% of them seen only once. The sequencing input was CD4+ T cells from PBMCs. Receptors were obtained from a human donor with sarcoidosis (Löfgren's syndrome or another form), or a control subject (not recorded which).

In its sample, this clonotype was seen a few times. The chain combines TRBV12-3 or TRBV12-4 with TRBJ2-5; a weak D match, TRBD1 (6 bases). CDR3 length equals 14 residues. V lost 6 bases to trimming and J lost 5 bases, with 16 bases between them. The DNA of the CDR3 is TGTGCCAGCAGCCCAGAGACAGGACAGGAGACCCAGTACTTC. Encoded protein: CASSPETGQETQYF.

This clonotype was recorded many times. This sequence joins TRBV20-1 and TRBJ2-7; TRBD1 matches at 9 bases. The germline gives CDR1 DFQATT, CDR2 SNEGSKA (reference sequence). This CDR3 comprises 14 residues. In DNA, the CDR3 is TGCAGCGCAAACCGGGACAGGGCTCCCTACGAGCAGTACGTC. Translation gives CSANRDRAPYEQYV.

The J gene is TRBJ1-1, the V gene TRBV7-9; TRBD1 matches at 7 bases. The trim removed 4 bases at V and 4 bases at J, leaving 6 bases unmatched. Germline assignment: CDR1 SEHNR and CDR2 FQNEAQ (reference sequence). This CDR3 comprises 14 residues. This CDR3 reads CASSSRQGGTEAFF. The CDR3 DNA reads as TGTGCCAGCAGCTCCAGACAGGGCGGCACTGAAGCTTTCTTT.

This clonotype showed up just a few times. This sequence joins TRBV9 and TRBJ1-3, with a possible D match to TRBD1 (6 bases). The length of the CDR3 is 17 residues. Deletions cut 0 bases from V and 0 bases from J, with 13 bases between. Per the germline V gene, CDR1 is SGDLS and CDR2 is YYNGEE. CDR3 in amino acids: CASSVAGHLVSGNTIYF. CDR3 coding DNA: TGTGCCAGCAGCGTAGCGGGACATTTGGTCTCTGGAAACACCATATATTTT.

This clonotype was recorded at least ten times. The chain employs TRBV7-8 and TRBJ2-1; weak D call: TRBD2 (5 bases). V gave up 0 bases and J gave up 7 bases, with 10 bases separating them. CDR1 and CDR2 from the germline V gene are SGHVS and FQNEAQ. CDR3 length equals 14 residues. The CDR3 sequence is CASSLAGVRNEQFF. CDR3 in DNA: TGTGCCAGCAGCTTAGCGGGAGTGAGGAATGAGCAGTTCTTC.

The chain recombines TRBV12-5 with TRBJ2-6; D gene uncertain. The germline V gene encodes CDR1 LGHNT and CDR2 FRNRAP. The CDR3 spans 14 residues. V was cut by 4 bases and J by 0 bases, with 4 bases left in between. The CDR3 nucleotides read TGTGCTAGTGGTTATAGCTCTGGGGCCAACGTCCTGACTTTC. Protein product: CASGYSSGANVLTF.

This clonotype was detected many times. This rearrangement joins TRBV7-9 to TRBJ2-5; the D is unclear. V was clipped by 7 bases and J by 2 bases, with 14 bases between them. This CDR3 has 14 amino acids. Germline-derived CDR1 and CDR2 are SEHNR and FQNEAQ (reference sequence). CDR3 sequence: CASTLKGAQETQYF. CDR3 in DNA: TGTGCCAGCACCCTAAAGGGCGCACAAGAGACCCAGTACTTC.

This rearrangement joins TRBV12-3 or TRBV12-4 to TRBJ1-3; D gene unclear. This CDR3 spans 14 amino acids. Between the trimmed V and J ends, which lost 1 base and 3 bases, there was a span of 7 bases. CDR3 in DNA: TGTGCCAGCAGTTTAGGGCACGATGGAAACACCATATATTTT. Its translation is CASSLGHDGNTIYF.

To note about this clonotype: Since a much larger clone is just one base distant, this may be a read error. The missing conserved phenylalanine or tryptophan at the end of this CDR3 makes a read error likely. The genes are TRBV27 and TRBJ2-1; no clear D gene. CDR3 length: 14 residues. Germline CDR1 MNHEY, CDR2 SMNVEV (reference sequence). V lost 8 bases to trimming and J lost 2 bases, with 13 bases between them. As DNA, the CDR3 is TGTGCCAGCTCGAGGTTCCCCACCTACAATGAGCAGTTCTCC. It codes for CASSRFPTYNEQFS.

This clonotype was seen many times. The chain uses TRBV20-1 and TRBJ2-7; 9 bases agree with TRBD2. This CDR3 region has 13 residues. Germline V CDR1 and CDR2: DFQATT, SNEGSKA (reference sequence). J was trimmed by 4 bases and V by 5 bases; bases with no gene match: 6. This chain's CDR3 is CSAFSGSKYEQYF. CDR3 DNA: TGCAGTGCTTTTAGCGGGAGTAAGTACGAGCAGTACTTC.

This clonotype was recorded many times. This chain's CDR3 is CSAPVGGAREKLFF. CDR3 DNA: TGCAGTGCCCCTGTAGGGGGGGCGCGTGAAAAACTGTTTTTT. The chain recombines TRBV20-1 with TRBJ1-4; TRBD1 is a possible D gene (6 bases). Germline CDR1 DFQATT, CDR2 SNEGSKA (reference sequence). The V and J ends lost 6 bases and 7 bases respectively, with 18 bases between them. CDR3 length equals 14 residues.

There are many counts of this clonotype. This chain connects TRBV6-6 to TRBJ1-4; D not certain. V lost 2 bases and J 15 bases, leaving 10 bases between the germline ends. The germline V gene has CDR1 MNHNY and CDR2 SVGAGI (reference sequence). The CDR3 is made up of 11 amino acids. CDR3 in amino acids: CASSYGSVVFF. The CDR3 DNA is TGTGCCAGCAGTTACGGCAGCGTAGTGTTTTTT.

This clonotype was seen only a few times. The rearrangement links TRBV29-1 to TRBJ2-2; D is undetermined. This CDR3 region has 15 residues. Per germline, CDR1 SQVTM and CDR2 ANQGSEA. V gave up 7 bases and J gave up 0 bases, with 15 bases separating them. The CDR3 region has the DNA TGCAGCGCCGCCCGGGCCAGAGCGAACACCGGGGAGCTGTTTTTT. Translated, it gives CSAARARANTGELFF.

In its sample, this clonotype was seen a few times. The chain employs TRBV24-1 and TRBJ2-2; TRBD1 agrees at 8 bases. The V gene's germline CDR1 is KGHDR and CDR2 SFDVKD. Trimming cost V 5 bases and J 5 bases; bases outside gene matches: 9. The length of the CDR3 is 16 residues. The CDR3 DNA follows: TGTGCCACCAGTGCCCAGGGGGCCCGGTGGACCGGGGAGCTGTTTTTT. Translated, it gives CATSAQGARWTGELFF.

This clonotype was counted only a few times. V gene TRBV4-3 combines with J gene TRBJ1-3; D perhaps matches TRBD1 (5 bases). Germline CDR1 is LGHNA and CDR2 is YSLEER. The CDR3 is 16 amino acids. The germline V and J ends were trimmed by 1 base and 0 bases, with 10 bases remaining between them. The CDR3 loop is CASSQVMGGSGNTIYF. DNA of the CDR3: TGCGCCAGCAGCCAAGTAATGGGGGGCTCTGGAAACACCATATATTTT.

This clonotype appeared many times. This sequence joins TRBV28 and TRBJ1-1; possible D gene TRBD1, 5 bases. This CDR3 is 15 amino acids long. V gave up 4 bases and J gave up 1 base, with 13 bases separating them. Germline V gives CDR1 MDHEN, CDR2 SYDVKM. CDR3 residues: CASSSPGRRNTEAFF. The CDR3 nucleotides are TGTGCCAGCAGTTCGCCGGGACGGAGGAACACTGAAGCTTTCTTT.

Worth noting for this clonotype: The missing conserved phenylalanine or tryptophan at the end of this CDR3 makes a read error likely. The chain combines TRBV28 with TRBJ2-3; TRBD1 aligns across 8 bases. The CDR3 has 15 amino acids. Germline CDR1 reads MDHEN; CDR2 reads SYDVKM. Unmatched junction bases numbered 7, after V lost 5 bases and J lost 3 bases. The CDR3 here is CASSETGETTDTQYL. DNA for the CDR3: TGTGCCAGCAGTGAGACAGGGGAGACTACAGATACGCAGTATTTA.

The table lists this clonotype with many counts. The rearrangement joins TRBV20-1 to TRBJ2-7; either TRBD1 or TRBD2 may supply D (7 bases each). Between the trimmed V and J ends, which lost 5 bases and 3 bases, there was a span of 14 bases. Germline-derived CDR1 and CDR2 are DFQATT and SNEGSKA (reference sequence). CDR3 length equals 13 residues. The CDR3 bases are TGCAGTGCTCCAGCGGGACAGAGCTACGAGCAGTACGTC. It translates to CSAPAGQSYEQYV.